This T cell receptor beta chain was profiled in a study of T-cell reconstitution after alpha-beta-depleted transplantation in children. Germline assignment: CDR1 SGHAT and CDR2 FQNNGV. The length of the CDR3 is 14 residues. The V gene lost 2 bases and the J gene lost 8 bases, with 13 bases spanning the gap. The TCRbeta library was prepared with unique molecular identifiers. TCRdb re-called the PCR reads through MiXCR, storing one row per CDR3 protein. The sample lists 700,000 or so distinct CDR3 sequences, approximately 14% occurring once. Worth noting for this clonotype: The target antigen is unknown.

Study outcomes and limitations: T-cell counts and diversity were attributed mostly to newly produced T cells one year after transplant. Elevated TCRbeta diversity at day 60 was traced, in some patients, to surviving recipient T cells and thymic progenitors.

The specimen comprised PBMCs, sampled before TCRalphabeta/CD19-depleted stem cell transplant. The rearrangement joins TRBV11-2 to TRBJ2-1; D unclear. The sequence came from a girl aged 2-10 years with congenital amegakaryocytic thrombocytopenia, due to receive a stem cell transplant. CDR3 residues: CASSLIGGIDEQFF. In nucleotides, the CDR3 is TGTGCCAGCAGCTTAATTGGTGGGATCGATGAGCAGTTCTTC.